This note documents a single TCR beta chain sequence. The entry originates in a study of T cell changes during pregnancy in multiple sclerosis. V lost 0 bases and J lost 0; bases outside the gene matches: 0. Per the germline V gene, CDR1 is MNHEY and CDR2 is SVGAGI. The CDR3 is 16 residues long. TCRdb's table, derived via immunoSEQ multiplex PCR, lists solely in-frame clones and lacks some. The sample has approximately 35,000 clones; roughly nine tenths are singletons. The chain recombines TRBV6-5 with TRBJ2-1, with TRBD2 identical over 9 bases. Specimen: CD4+ T cells from peripheral blood mononuclear cells, collected in the third trimester of pregnancy. The TCR comes from a female donor in good health, enrolled as a control in a pregnancy study. The CDR3, as DNA: TGTGCCAGCAGTTACTCAGCGGGGGGCTCCTACAATGAGCAGTTCTTC. Its protein is CASSYSAGGSYNEQFF.